Following are 25 T cell receptor beta chains from one sample sequenced in a study of blood T cells in healthy people across ages. Primed by a sample-barcoded 5' primer and a J-beta primer mix, a second PCR proceeded for roughly 6 to 12 cycles. MiXCR, run by TCRdb on the 5' RACE reads, gives a single entry per CDR3 protein. The table records hundreds of thousands of distinct CDR3 sequences, approximately 52% of them present only once. The sample consisted of blood. Receptors originate from a woman older than 75 in good health.

The V call is TRBV7-3, the J call TRBJ2-1; the D is unclear. The CDR3 runs 17 residues. Deletions cut 7 bases from V and 3 bases from J, with 22 bases between. The germline V gene encodes CDR1 SGHTA and CDR2 FQGTGA. CDR3 DNA: TGTGCCAGCACCCTGTATGGGCGGCTCACCCTCTACAATGAGCAGTTCTTC. Protein sequence: CASTLYGRLTLYNEQFF.

This clonotype was picked up many times. This rearrangement joins TRBV12-3 or TRBV12-4 to TRBJ2-3, with a tentative D call TRBD1 (6 bases). The V gene lost 6 bases and the J gene lost 9 bases, with 19 bases spanning the gap. This CDR3 is built from 14 residues. This chain's CDR3 is CASSLGLQGRTQYF. The CDR3 DNA sequence: TGTGCCAGCAGCCTCGGGTTACAGGGCCGCACGCAGTATTTT.

The rearrangement uses TRBV29-1 and TRBJ2-6, with 9 bases lining up with TRBD1. CDR1 is SQVTM, CDR2 ANQGSEA, per germline. CDR3 length: 17 residues. V dropped 6 bases and J dropped 5; count of bases not matched to a gene: 14. CDR3 protein: CSVAPGQGTPRANVLTF. The DNA for the CDR3 is TGCAGCGTAGCGCCGGGACAGGGCACGCCTAGGGCCAACGTCCTGACTTTC.

The chain carries TRBV6-5 and TRBJ2-5, with TRBD2 matching over 14 bases. The CDR3 is 16 amino acids. V lost 5 bases and J lost 4; bases outside the gene matches: 6. CDR1 and CDR2 (germline): MNHEY, SVGAGI. The chain's CDR3 is CASSLFGLAGGETQYF. Here the CDR3 DNA reads TGTGCCAGCAGTCTATTCGGACTAGCGGGGGGAGAGACCCAGTACTTC.

This clonotype was counted between two and nine times. This may come from a read error, since a much larger clone is one base off. The chain links TRBV9 to TRBJ2-1, with TRBD2 matching 9 bases. V was pared by 1 base and J by 8 bases, with 7 bases of the junction left unmatched. The CDR3 length is 15 residues. Germline-derived CDR1 and CDR2 are SGDLS and YYNGEE. The CDR3 loop reads CASSVKASGVDEQFF. The CDR3 nucleotides read TGTGCCAGCAGCGTAAAGGCTAGCGGGGTGGATGAGCAGTTCTTC.

As regards this clonotype: Without the conserved terminal phenylalanine or tryptophan, this CDR3 likely stems from a read error. The gene calls are TRBV29-1 and TRBJ1-1; TRBD1 aligns across 7 bases. CDR3 length: 13 residues. The germline V gene has CDR1 SQVTM and CDR2 ANQGSEA. Losses at the gene ends were 4 bases for V and 5 bases for J; bases not matched to a gene: 7. The CDR3 DNA follows: TGCAGCGTTGTGAGGGGGCGCGGGACTGAAGCTTTCTCT. Residues: CSVVRGRGTEAFS.

The table lists this clonotype with a few counts. This sequence joins TRBV14 and TRBJ2-5, with 12 positions matching TRBD2. The CDR3 is 16 residues long. The trim removed 4 bases at V and 3 bases at J, leaving 6 bases unmatched. Per germline, CDR1 SGHDN and CDR2 FVKESK. The CDR3 DNA follows: TGTGCCAGCAGCCGCGGACTAGCGGGGTTCAAAGAGACCCAGTACTTC. It encodes CASSRGLAGFKETQYF.

This clonotype was counted a few times. The chain uses TRBV11-2 and TRBJ1-2, with D possibly TRBD1 on 5 matching bases. Germline lookup yields CDR1 SGHAT and CDR2 FQNNGV. CDR3 length: 15 amino acids. V was cut by 0 bases and J by 6 bases, with 14 bases left in between. CDR3 sequence (DNA): TGTGCCAGCAGCTTAGATGGTGGGGCTTGGGATGGCTACACCTTC. It codes for CASSLDGGAWDGYTF.

The chain links TRBV5-1 to TRBJ2-2; 9 bases are shared with TRBD2. This CDR3 comprises 17 residues. Germline CDR1 SGHRS, CDR2 YFSETQ. V lost 6 bases to trimming and J lost 3 bases; unmatched junction nucleotides: 12. The CDR3 region is CASTLRGRANYTGELFF. CDR3 nucleotide sequence: TGCGCCAGCACCCTCCGCGGGAGGGCCAATTACACCGGGGAGCTGTTTTTT.

The J gene is TRBJ2-7, the V gene TRBV7-2; no firm D call. The ends were cut back, 2 bases at V and 6 bases at J, with 11 bases in the middle. Germline lookup yields CDR1 SGHTA and CDR2 FQGNSA. This CDR3 is 13 amino acids long. Here the CDR3 DNA reads TGTGCCAGCAGCTTATCGAAAGCTGGCGAGCAGTACTTC. It specifies CASSLSKAGEQYF.

This chain connects TRBV20-1 to TRBJ2-7; D might be TRBD1 (6 bases). This CDR3 is built from 12 residues. Germline CDR1 is DFQATT and CDR2 is SNEGSKA (reference sequence). V lost 3 bases and J lost 6, with 12 bases in between. CDR3 in amino acids: CSAREQGGEQYF. The CDR3 DNA is TGCAGTGCTAGGGAACAGGGCGGCGAGCAGTACTTC.

The chain is built from TRBV4-2 and TRBJ2-5; 7 bases are shared with TRBD2. Germline V gene data show CDR1 as LGHNA and CDR2 as YNFKEQ. V trimming: 2 bases; J trimming: 7 bases; junction bases outside the gene matches: 10. This CDR3 has 15 amino acids. CDR3 sequence reads: CASSQLGLTDGTQYF. The CDR3, as DNA: TGTGCCAGCAGCCAATTGGGACTAACCGATGGGACCCAGTACTTC.

The chain couples TRBV14 to TRBJ1-1; D call uncertain. CDR1 SGHDN and CDR2 FVKESK come from the germline V gene. CDR3 length: 13 amino acids. V was cut by 0 bases and J by 10 bases, with 12 bases left in between. The CDR3 coding sequence is TGTGCCAGCAGCCAAGACGAGCGGTTGGTAGCTTTCTTT. Translating gives CASSQDERLVAFF.

This chain links TRBV20-1 with TRBJ2-6, with unresolved D. Between the trimmed V and J ends, which lost 0 bases and 4 bases, there was a span of 4 bases. CDR3 length equals 13 residues. Germline loops: CDR1 DFQATT, CDR2 SNEGSKA (reference sequence). The DNA for the CDR3 is TGCAGTGCTAGAGATTTAGGGGCCAACGTCCTGACTTTC. Translated: CSARDLGANVLTF.

J is TRBJ1-1 and V is TRBV3-1; D is possibly TRBD1 (5 bases). CDR3 size: 14 residues. V shed 3 bases and J shed 3 bases, with 11 bases lying between them. The V gene's germline CDR1 is LGHDT and CDR2 YNNKEL (reference sequence). The CDR3: CASSQRGAYTEAFF. CDR3 bases: TGTGCCAGCAGCCAGAGGGGAGCTTACACTGAAGCTTTCTTT.

This chain joins TRBV3-1 and TRBJ2-5, with D possibly called TRBD1 or TRBD2 (5 bases each). There are 17 residues in the CDR3. Trimming shortened V by 1 base and J by 1 base, and 16 bases separated the two germline ends. Germline V gives CDR1 LGHDT, CDR2 YNNKEL (reference sequence). CDR3: CASSQGQRGIFQETQYF. CDR3 nucleotide sequence: TGTGCCAGCAGCCAAGGCCAGAGGGGAATATTCCAAGAGACCCAGTACTTC.

V is TRBV12-3 or TRBV12-4 and J is TRBJ2-3, with 7 bases aligning to TRBD2. Trimming took 3 bases from V and 2 from J; bases not matched to a gene: 5. The CDR3 contains 15 residues. The CDR3: CASSFLSGNTDTQYF. CDR3 sequence (DNA): TGTGCCAGCAGTTTCCTAAGCGGGAACACAGATACGCAGTATTTT.

The chain has TRBV9 and TRBJ2-1; tentatively, D is TRBD1 (5 bases). V was cut by 9 bases and J by 3 bases, with 16 bases left in between. CDR3 size: 14 residues. Germline CDR1 reads SGDLS; CDR2 reads YYNGEE. The CDR3 protein is CATRIGANYNEQFF. DNA of the CDR3: TGTGCCACCCGTATTGGGGCAAACTACAATGAGCAGTTCTTC.

To note about this clonotype: A read error is possible here, since a much larger clone lies one base away. CDR3: CVSKTGETSTDTQYF. As DNA, the CDR3 is TGTGTCAGCAAGACAGGGGAGACTAGCACAGATACGCAGTATTTT. The V gene is TRBV6-2 or TRBV6-3, the J gene TRBJ2-3; 8 bases map to TRBD1. Germline V gene lookup returns CDR1 MNHEY and CDR2 SVGEGT. This CDR3 spans 15 amino acids.

This clonotype was picked up many times. This chain connects TRBV12-3 or TRBV12-4 to TRBJ2-5, with TRBD2 matching 7 bases. V lost 6 bases and J lost 7; bases outside the gene matches: 11. This CDR3 is 14 amino acids long. This chain's CDR3 is CASSSSGAPGTQYF. In DNA form, the CDR3 reads TGTGCCAGCAGCTCAAGCGGGGCCCCCGGGACCCAGTACTTC.

To note about this clonotype: This may be a read error: a much more frequent sequence differs by one nucleotide. The genes are TRBV7-2 and TRBJ2-5; the D gene is possibly TRBD2 (7 bases). The CDR3 consists of 16 residues. The germline V gene encodes CDR1 SGHTA and CDR2 FQGNSA. CDR3 loop: CASSLSLGGPSEAQYF. The DNA for the CDR3 is TGTGCCAGCAGCTTATCCTTGGGGGGGCCGTCAGAGGCCCAGTACTTC.

About this clonotype itself: The germline gene is not matched at one end of the junction; a read error may be the cause. J is TRBJ2-3 and V is TRBV12-3 or TRBV12-4, with a possible D match to TRBD2 (7 bases). This CDR3 is built from 16 residues. This chain's CDR3 is CASTPFGGASTDTQYF. In DNA form, the CDR3 reads TGTGCCAGCACCCCCTTTGGGGGGGCAAGCACAGATACGCAATATTTT.

V gene TRBV12-3 or TRBV12-4 combines with J gene TRBJ2-3, with D tentatively TRBD2 (6 bases). Trimming stripped 6 bases from V and 2 bases from J, with 18 bases between. The CDR3 has 16 residues. DNA for the CDR3: TGTGCCAGCAGACGGGGACTCGGGCTAACCACAGATACGCAGTATTTT. Translated, it gives CASRRGLGLTTDTQYF.

J is TRBJ1-5 and V is TRBV6-5, with D uncertain. There are 14 residues in the CDR3. V lost 7 bases and J 4 bases, leaving 14 bases between the germline ends. The germline V gene has CDR1 MNHEY and CDR2 SVGAGI. CDR3 sequence reads: CASTPFRGNQPQHF. The CDR3 DNA reads TGTGCCAGCACGCCCTTCCGAGGGAATCAGCCCCAGCATTTT.

J is TRBJ2-7 and V is TRBV29-1, with TRBD2 matching over 7 bases. The germline V gene has CDR1 SQVTM and CDR2 ANQGSEA. This CDR3 comprises 12 residues. The trim removed 7 bases at V and 2 bases at J, leaving 5 bases unmatched. CDR3 residues: CSAISGPYEQYF. CDR3 coding DNA: TGCAGCGCTATTAGCGGGCCCTACGAGCAGTACTTC.